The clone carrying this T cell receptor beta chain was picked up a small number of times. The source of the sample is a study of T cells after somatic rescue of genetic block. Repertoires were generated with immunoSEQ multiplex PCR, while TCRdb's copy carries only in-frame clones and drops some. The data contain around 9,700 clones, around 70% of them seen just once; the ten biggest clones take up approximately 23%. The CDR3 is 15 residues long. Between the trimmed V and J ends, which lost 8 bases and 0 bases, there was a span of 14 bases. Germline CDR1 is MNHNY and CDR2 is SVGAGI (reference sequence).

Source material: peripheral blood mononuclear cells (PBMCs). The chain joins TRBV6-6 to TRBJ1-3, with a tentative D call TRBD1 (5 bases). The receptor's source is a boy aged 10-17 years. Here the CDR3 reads CASSNRFYSGNTIYF. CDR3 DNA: TGTGCCAGCTCCAACAGGTTCTACTCTGGAAACACCATATATTTT.